The sequence of this TCR beta chain was determined in a study of human T cells and chemical hapten exposure. In the study overall: TCR yield per sample varied, mainly due to pooled library volumes.

Time point described: healthy volunteer bleed at 6 weeks. The total RNA was obtained from whole blood that was not fractionated. This clonotype was seen only a few times. Its specificity is not known. Library preparation tagged each individual cDNA molecule with a unique molecular identifier. In the study's own analysis: Per sample, the median was around 100,000 TCRs, with values from roughly 25,000 to 750,000. TCRdb processed the RACE reads anew with MiXCR; each CDR3 protein has one entry. For this entry, the V and J calls and clone size follow TCRdb and not the study's own pipeline. Of around 80,000 distinct CDR3 sequences listed, about 8.7% are singletons. General study results and limits: TCRs at high frequency, those above 1 in 1000, did not change with DPC sensitization.

This TCR was sampled from a male donor in good health. Some clones in this sample may be carry-over from other donors' samples. The sample was whole blood.

The CDR3 here is CASSDPPGLASIDTQYF. CDR3 coding DNA: TGTGCCAGTAGTGATCCCCCGGGACTAGCGTCGATAGATACGCAGTATTTT. The V gene is TRBV19, the J gene TRBJ2-3; 10 bases align to TRBD2. Per the germline V gene, CDR1 is LNHDA and CDR2 is SQIVND (reference sequence). V shed 5 bases, J shed 5 bases, and the junction held 13 bases outside the gene matches. The CDR3 sequence is 17 residues long.